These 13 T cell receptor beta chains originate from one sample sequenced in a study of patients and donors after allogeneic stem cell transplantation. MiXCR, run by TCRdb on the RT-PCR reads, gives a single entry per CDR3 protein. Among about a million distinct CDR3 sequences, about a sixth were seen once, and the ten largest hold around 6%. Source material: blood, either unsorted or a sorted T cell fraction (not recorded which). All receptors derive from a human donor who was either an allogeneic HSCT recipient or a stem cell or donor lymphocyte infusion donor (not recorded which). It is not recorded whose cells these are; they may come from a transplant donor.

CDR3 loop: CASSVTAHPNQPQHF. CDR3 DNA: TGTGCCAGCAGCGTGACAGCCCATCCCAATCAGCCCCAGCATTTT. This chain links TRBV12-3 or TRBV12-4 with TRBJ1-5; a weak D match, TRBD1 (5 bases). The CDR3 is 15 residues long. The V end lost 6 bases, the J end lost 3 bases, and 15 bases lay between the germline ends.

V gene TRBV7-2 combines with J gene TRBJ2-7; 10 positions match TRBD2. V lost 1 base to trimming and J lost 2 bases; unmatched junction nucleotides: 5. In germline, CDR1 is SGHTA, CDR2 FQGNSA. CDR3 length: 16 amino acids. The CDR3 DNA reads TGTGCCAGCAGCTTAGTTACCAGCGGGGGGGCCTACGAGCAGTACTTC. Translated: CASSLVTSGGAYEQYF.

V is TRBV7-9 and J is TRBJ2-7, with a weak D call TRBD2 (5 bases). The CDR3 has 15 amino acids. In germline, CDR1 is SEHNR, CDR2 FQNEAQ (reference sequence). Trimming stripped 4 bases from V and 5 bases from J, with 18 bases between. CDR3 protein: CASSSPWTGNHEQYF. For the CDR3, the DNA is TGTGCCAGCAGCTCGCCGTGGACCGGGAACCACGAGCAGTACTTC.

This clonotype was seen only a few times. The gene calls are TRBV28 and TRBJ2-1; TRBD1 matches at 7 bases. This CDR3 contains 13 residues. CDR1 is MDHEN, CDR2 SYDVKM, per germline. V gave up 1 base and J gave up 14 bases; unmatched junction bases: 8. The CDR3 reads CASSLYPGQRKFF. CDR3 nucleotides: TGTGCCAGCAGTTTATACCCGGGACAGAGAAAGTTCTTC.

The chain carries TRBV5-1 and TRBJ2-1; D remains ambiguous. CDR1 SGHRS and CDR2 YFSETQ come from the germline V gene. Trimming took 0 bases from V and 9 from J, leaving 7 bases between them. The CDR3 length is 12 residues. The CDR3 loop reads CASSLDIPEQFF. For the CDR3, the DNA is TGCGCCAGCAGCTTGGACATACCTGAGCAGTTCTTC. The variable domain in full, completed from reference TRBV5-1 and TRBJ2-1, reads KAGVTQTPRYLIKTRGQQVTLSCSPISGHRSVSWYQQTPGQGLQFLFEYFSETQRNKGNFPGRFSGRQFSNSRSEMNVSTLELGDSALYLCASSLDIPEQFFGPGTRLTVL.

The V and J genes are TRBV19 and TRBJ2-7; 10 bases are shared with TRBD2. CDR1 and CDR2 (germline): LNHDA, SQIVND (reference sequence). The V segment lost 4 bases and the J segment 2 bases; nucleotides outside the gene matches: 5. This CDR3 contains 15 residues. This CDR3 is CASSRGLAMAYEQYF. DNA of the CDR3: TGTGCCAGTAGTAGGGGACTAGCGATGGCCTACGAGCAGTACTTC. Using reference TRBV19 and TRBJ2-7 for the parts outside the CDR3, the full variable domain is DGGITQSPKYLFRKEGQNVTLSCEQNLNHDAMYWYRQDPGQGLRLIYYSQIVNDFQKGDIAEGYSVSREKKESFPLTVTSAQKNPTAFYLCASSRGLAMAYEQYFGPGTRLTVT.

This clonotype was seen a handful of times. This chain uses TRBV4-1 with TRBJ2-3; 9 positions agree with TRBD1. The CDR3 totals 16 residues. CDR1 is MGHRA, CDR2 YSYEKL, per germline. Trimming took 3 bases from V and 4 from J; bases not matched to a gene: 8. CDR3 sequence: CASSHPGTGFADTQYF. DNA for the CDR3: TGCGCCAGCAGCCATCCCGGGACAGGGTTTGCAGATACGCAGTATTTT.

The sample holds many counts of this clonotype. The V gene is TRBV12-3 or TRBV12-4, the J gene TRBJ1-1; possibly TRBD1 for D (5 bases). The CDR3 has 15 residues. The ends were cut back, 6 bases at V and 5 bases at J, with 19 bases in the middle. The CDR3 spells CASSPRASGGTEAFF. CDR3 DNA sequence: TGTGCCAGCAGCCCACGGGCCTCTGGGGGGACTGAAGCTTTCTTT.

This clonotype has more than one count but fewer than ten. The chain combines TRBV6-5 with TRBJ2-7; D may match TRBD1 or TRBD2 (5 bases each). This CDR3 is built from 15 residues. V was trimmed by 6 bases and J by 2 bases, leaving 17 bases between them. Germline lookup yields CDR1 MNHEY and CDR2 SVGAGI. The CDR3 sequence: CASRYRRGDPYEQYF. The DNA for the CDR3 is TGTGCCAGCAGGTACCGTCGAGGGGACCCCTACGAGCAGTACTTC.

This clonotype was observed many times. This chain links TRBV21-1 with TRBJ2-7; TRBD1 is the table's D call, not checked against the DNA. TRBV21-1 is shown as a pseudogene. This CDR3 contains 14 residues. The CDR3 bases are TGTGCCAGCAGCAAAGTATCAGGGTCGGGCGAGCAGTACTTC. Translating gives CASSKVSGSGEQYF.

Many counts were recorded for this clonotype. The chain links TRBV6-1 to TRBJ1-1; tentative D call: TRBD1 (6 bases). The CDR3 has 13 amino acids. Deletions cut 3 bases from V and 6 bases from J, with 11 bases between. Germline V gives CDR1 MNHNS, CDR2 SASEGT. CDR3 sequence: CASSDGQKAEAFF. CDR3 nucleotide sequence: TGTGCCAGCAGTGATGGACAGAAGGCTGAAGCTTTCTTT.

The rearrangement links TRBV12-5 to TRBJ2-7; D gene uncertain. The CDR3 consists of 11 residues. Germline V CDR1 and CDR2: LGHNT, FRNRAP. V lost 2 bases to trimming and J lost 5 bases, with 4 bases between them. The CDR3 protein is CASGLRHEQYF. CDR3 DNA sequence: TGTGCTAGTGGTTTGCGTCACGAGCAGTACTTC.

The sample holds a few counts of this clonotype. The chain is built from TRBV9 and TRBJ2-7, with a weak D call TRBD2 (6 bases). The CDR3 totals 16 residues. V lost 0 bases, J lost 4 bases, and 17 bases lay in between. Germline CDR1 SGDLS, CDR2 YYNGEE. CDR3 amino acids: CASSVGGRTGEYEQYF. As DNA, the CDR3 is TGTGCCAGCAGCGTAGGGGGTAGAACGGGAGAGTACGAGCAGTACTTC.